Listed below are T cell receptor beta chains from one sample, sequenced in a study of regulatory T cells in long-lasting Graves disease. A single record per CDR3 protein comes from TCRdb applying MiXCR to the multiplex PCR reads. This sample has more than 300,000 distinct CDR3 sequences, with about 20% found just once. Sequenced here: peripheral blood mononuclear cells (PBMCs), sampled when the disease was refractory, from a patient treated with antithyroid drugs. The receptors were gathered from a female donor with Graves disease. Each CDR3 is given with its conserved first and last residue.

v_gene	j_gene	CDR3aa
TRBV7-2	TRBJ2-7	CASSPHWGEQYF
TRBV20-1	TRBJ2-7	CSARAAEDRYSYEQYF
TRBV2	TRBJ2-2	CASRRDITNTGELFF
TRBV7-6	TRBJ1-4	CASSQTEGRNEKLFF
TRBV7-9	TRBJ2-2	CASSSTSGTSGNTGELFF
TRBV2	TRBJ1-5	CASREIQGQPQHF
TRBV11-2	TRBJ2-5	CASSLGGRASQETQYF
TRBV9	TRBJ1-4	CASSSRHHGEKLFF
TRBV4-1	TRBJ1-3	CASSHTGGGNTIYF
TRBV20-1	TRBJ1-5	CSARDRGESNQPQHF
TRBV2	TRBJ1-2	CASTPGWTDGYTF
TRBV28	TRBJ2-3	CASSYTVPTDTQYF
TRBV27	TRBJ1-2	CASSTRGLSYGYTF
TRBV7-9	TRBJ1-4	CASSRIRFRNEDEKLFF
TRBV6-1	TRBJ2-7	CASWGVYEQYF
TRBV7-9	TRBJ2-7	CASSPTDYEQYF
TRBV20-1	TRBJ2-1	CSARDLRTDDNEQFF